The 18 T cell receptor beta chains given below trace back to one sample, sequenced in a study of neurological immune-mediated disorders (dated by TCRdb to 2018 to 2020). Library creation used 5' RACE. The instrument given in TCRdb is Illumina HiSeq 2500. TCRdb itself trimmed the public reads at Q25 with fastp, ran MiXCR and retained productive beta chains. When rows share a CDR3 protein, they turn into one entry using the most common DNA and genes. The sample table records about 79,000 distinct CDR3 sequences; roughly an eighth of these occur just once. The top ten constitute approximately 7.5% of the sample. Sequenced sample: PBMCs. These receptors were taken from a woman in her fifties or sixties in good health.

This clonotype was recorded at least ten times. The rearrangement joins TRBV20-1 to TRBJ2-1, with 9 bases that match TRBD2. Germline-derived CDR1 and CDR2 are DFQATT and SNEGSKA (reference sequence). With V trimmed by 6 bases and J by 4 bases, 4 bases remained unmatched. The CDR3 is 13 residues long. The CDR3 nucleotides read TGCAGTGCAAGTAGCGGGGGTTACAATGAGCAGTTCTTC. It codes for CSASSGGYNEQFF.

This clonotype was counted a single time. V usage is TRBV5-5 and J usage is TRBJ2-2; 7 bases align to TRBD1. The CDR3 loop spans 14 amino acids. V was clipped by 3 bases and J by 4 bases; unmatched bases: 3. Germline V gene lookup returns CDR1 SGHKS and CDR2 YYEKEE (reference sequence). For the CDR3, the DNA is TGTGCCAGCAGCTCCACAGGGGTCACCGGGGAGCTGTTTTTT. Its protein product is CASSSTGVTGELFF.

At least ten counts were recorded for this clonotype. The DNA for the CDR3 is TGCGCCAGCGCCGGGACTAGCGGGAGCTACGAGCAGTACTTC. Protein sequence: CASAGTSGSYEQYF. The J gene is TRBJ2-7, the V gene TRBV5-1, with 14 bases that match TRBD2. The junction had 3 bases not matched to a gene; V was cut back by 7 bases and J by 3 bases. In germline, CDR1 is SGHRS, CDR2 YFSETQ. The CDR3 is 14 amino acids.

This clonotype was seen ten or more times. This chain connects TRBV20-1 to TRBJ2-3; D is undetermined. The CDR3 spans 11 residues. V lost 4 bases and J lost 8, with 10 bases in between. Germline V gene sequence: CDR1 DFQATT, CDR2 SNEGSKA (reference sequence). CDR3 nucleotides: TGCAGTGCTATACAAGTTCCTACGCAGTATTTT. Protein sequence: CSAIQVPTQYF.

This clonotype appeared many times. V and J are TRBV7-7 and TRBJ2-6, with a possible D match to TRBD1 (6 bases). Germline CDR1 SSHAT, CDR2 FNYEAQ (reference sequence). Deletions cut 0 bases from V and 3 bases from J, with 15 bases between. This CDR3 is 18 amino acids long. The CDR3 coding sequence is TGTGCCAGCAGCTTAGCCGGACAGTGGCTTAGTGGGGCCAACGTCCTGACTTTC. Its translation is CASSLAGQWLSGANVLTF.

This clonotype was seen many times. This sequence joins TRBV24-1 and TRBJ2-1; D is possibly TRBD1 (5 bases). Germline assignment: CDR1 KGHDR and CDR2 SFDVKD. This CDR3 region has 16 residues. V dropped 4 bases and J dropped 4 bases, with 16 bases sitting between them. The CDR3 sequence is CATSDTTASLYNEQFF. The DNA for the CDR3 is TGTGCCACCAGTGACACGACAGCAAGCCTGTACAATGAGCAGTTCTTC.

This clonotype was seen at least ten times. The chain couples TRBV29-1 to TRBJ2-4; no definite D call. CDR1 SQVTM and CDR2 ANQGSEA come from the germline V gene. The V gene lost 3 bases and the J gene lost 0 bases, with 9 bases spanning the gap. There are 14 residues in the CDR3. CDR3 sequence (DNA): TGCAGCGTTGAGGGTATAGCAGCCAAAAACATTCAGTACTTC. It encodes CSVEGIAAKNIQYF.

This clonotype occurred many times. This sequence joins TRBV28 and TRBJ1-2; perhaps TRBD1 as D (5 bases). The germline CDR1 and CDR2 sequences are MDHEN and SYDVKM. The CDR3 loop spans 13 amino acids. Trimming removed 6 bases at V and 3 bases at J, with 11 bases between. The CDR3 nucleotides read TGTGCCAGCAGACAGACAGAGTACTATGGCTACACCTTC. It yields the protein CASRQTEYYGYTF.

This clonotype was seen ten or more times. The genes are TRBV12-3 or TRBV12-4 and TRBJ2-2, with 9 bases matching TRBD1. Trimming at V came to 1 base and at J to 4 bases, leaving 1 base not matched to a gene. The CDR3 sequence is 15 residues long. The CDR3 loop reads CASSLGDRVTGELFF. The DNA of the CDR3 is TGTGCCAGCAGTTTAGGGGACAGGGTCACCGGGGAGCTGTTTTTT.

This clonotype was picked up one time. The genes are TRBV30 and TRBJ1-6, with 11 bases aligning to TRBD1. This CDR3 has 13 amino acids. Germline-derived CDR1 and CDR2 are GTSNPN and SVGIG (reference sequence). With V trimmed by 8 bases and J by 10 bases, 7 bases remained unmatched. CDR3 sequence: CARGQGARSPLHF. CDR3 DNA: TGTGCCCGAGGACAGGGGGCCAGATCACCCCTCCACTTT.

This clonotype rates as medium-sized. This chain joins TRBV5-1 and TRBJ2-3, with TRBD2 as a possible D gene (6 bases). Per the germline V gene, CDR1 is SGHRS and CDR2 is YFSETQ. V was shortened by 4 bases and J by 2 bases, with 14 bases between the two germline ends. The CDR3 runs 15 residues. The CDR3 nucleotides read TGCGCCAGCAGCCTTGGAGGAGGGTTCACAGATACGCAGTATTTT. Amino acids: CASSLGGGFTDTQYF. The complete variable domain, with remaining parts taken from reference TRBV5-1 and TRBJ2-3, reads KAGVTQTPRYLIKTRGQQVTLSCSPISGHRSVSWYQQTPGQGLQFLFEYFSETQRNKGNFPGRFSGRQFSNSRSEMNVSTLELGDSALYLCASSLGGGFTDTQYFGPGTRLTVL.

This clonotype has ten or more counts. The CDR3 region has the DNA TGTGCCAGCAGCCTCGGGAGGGCTGGGGCCAACGTCCTGACTTTC. It translates to CASSLGRAGANVLTF. This chain connects TRBV3-1 to TRBJ2-6; 8 nucleotides line up with TRBD2. CDR3 length equals 15 residues. Germline CDR1 LGHDT, CDR2 YNNKEL (reference sequence). J was trimmed by 2 bases and V by 4 bases; bases with no gene match: 1.

This clonotype was picked up many times. As DNA, the CDR3 is TGTGCCAGCAGCGTCGGAAGGGGCAATCAGCCCCAGCATTTT. It yields the protein CASSVGRGNQPQHF. This chain links TRBV9 with TRBJ1-5; D remains unclear. The germline V gene has CDR1 SGDLS and CDR2 YYNGEE. The CDR3 consists of 14 residues. Trimming removed 2 bases at V and 2 bases at J, with 8 bases between. Full variable domain (missing parts from reference TRBV9 and TRBJ1-5): DSGVTQTPKHLITATGQRVTLRCSPRSGDLSVYWYQQSLDQGLQFLIQYYNGEERAKGNILERFSAQQFPDLHSELNLSSLELGDSALYFCASSVGRGNQPQHFGDGTRLSIL.

There are many counts of this clonotype. The chain uses TRBV3-1 and TRBJ2-3, with D possibly being TRBD1 or TRBD2 (5 bases each). Per the germline V gene, CDR1 is LGHDT and CDR2 is YNNKEL (reference sequence). CDR3 size: 14 residues. Trimming pared 4 bases from V and 6 bases from J, leaving 14 bases between. The CDR3 loop is CASSPPVGVDTQYF. The CDR3, as DNA: TGTGCCAGCAGCCCCCCGGTGGGGGTGGATACGCAGTATTTT.

J is TRBJ2-7 and V is TRBV6-2 or TRBV6-3, with D hard to call. The CDR3 spans 12 residues. Per the germline V gene, CDR1 is MNHEY and CDR2 is SVGEGT. V was shortened by 4 bases and J by 6 bases, with 10 bases between the two germline ends. The DNA of the CDR3 is TGTGCCAGCAGTTCCGGCCGCCGCGAGCAGTACTTC. Its translation is CASSSGRREQYF.

Ten or more counts support this clonotype. CDR3 protein: CASSRGSGSPLHF. DNA of the CDR3: TGTGCCAGCTCGCGCGGCTCTGGGTCACCCCTCCACTTT. V and J are TRBV18 and TRBJ1-6, with D unresolved. Per germline, CDR1 KGHSH and CDR2 LQKENI. The CDR3 sequence is 13 residues long. Trimming cost V 6 bases and J 10 bases, with 13 bases left between them.

Many counts were recorded for this clonotype. The chain links TRBV7-6 to TRBJ2-4; D remains unclear. This CDR3 is 14 amino acids long. Deletions cut 5 bases from V and 13 bases from J, with 21 bases between. CDR1 and CDR2 from the germline V gene are SGHVS and FNYEAQ. This chain's CDR3 is CASSPSWGSLPQYF. The CDR3 region has the DNA TGTGCCAGCAGCCCCTCGTGGGGTAGTTTGCCACAGTACTTC.

This clonotype was detected many times. This CDR3 reads CASSLHELETQYF. For the CDR3, the DNA is TGCGCCAGCAGCTTACACGAGCTGGAGACCCAGTACTTC. The chain links TRBV5-1 to TRBJ2-5; D gene ambiguous. V was cut by 2 bases and J by 5 bases, with 10 bases left in between. Looked up from germline, CDR1 is SGHRS and CDR2 is YFSETQ. This CDR3 region has 13 residues.